The clone carrying this T cell receptor (beta chain) was detected ten times or more. Its antigen remains unknown. Of the isolated RNA, all was reverse transcribed, and so the sequenced material was expressed TCRB transcripts. Produced via immunoSEQ multiplex PCR; TCRdb's table is partial and in-frame only. The sample includes some 270,000 clones, under 8.5% seen only once; the top ten take roughly 1%. Trimming left V 5 bases short and J 4 bases short, with 14 bases between. The germline V gene encodes CDR1 LNHDA and CDR2 SQIVND (reference sequence). This CDR3 spans 15 amino acids. This sample stems from a study of beta chain features in type 1 diabetes. The study, taken as a whole, reports: PCR may have favored shorter templates equally in patients and controls.

The genes are TRBV19 and TRBJ2-2, with D possibly being TRBD1 or TRBD2 (5 bases each). Specimen: central memory CD4+ T cells from blood. The TCR sequence derives from a woman aged 18-29 years in good health. The CDR3 is CASSGLSRATGELFF. The CDR3 bases are TGTGCCAGTAGTGGACTTTCCAGGGCCACCGGGGAGCTGTTTTTT.